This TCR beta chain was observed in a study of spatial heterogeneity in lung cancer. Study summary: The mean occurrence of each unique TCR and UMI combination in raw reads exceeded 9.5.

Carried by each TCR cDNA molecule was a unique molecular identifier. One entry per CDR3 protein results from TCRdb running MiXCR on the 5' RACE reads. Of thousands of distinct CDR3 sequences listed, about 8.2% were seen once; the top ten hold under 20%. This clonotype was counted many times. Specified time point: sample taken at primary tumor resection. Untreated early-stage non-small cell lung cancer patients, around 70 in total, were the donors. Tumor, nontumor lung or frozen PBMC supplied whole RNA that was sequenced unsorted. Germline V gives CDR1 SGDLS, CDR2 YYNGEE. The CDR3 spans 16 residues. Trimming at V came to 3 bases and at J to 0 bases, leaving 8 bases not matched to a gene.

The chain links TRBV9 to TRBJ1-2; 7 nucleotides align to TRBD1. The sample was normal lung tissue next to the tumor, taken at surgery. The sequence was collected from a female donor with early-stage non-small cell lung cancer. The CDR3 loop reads CASSAFDRVSNYGYTF. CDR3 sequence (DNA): TGTGCCAGCAGCGCATTCGACAGGGTATCTAACTATGGCTACACCTTC.